This passage covers 7 T cell receptor beta chains from one sample sequenced in a study of shared clonotypes between healthy human individuals. CD45RO-negative cells were positively selected for CCR7, leaving out terminally differentiated effector memory CD45RA+ cells. The repertoire was sequenced with immunoSEQ multiplex PCR; TCRdb's copy has only in-frame clones and lacks some. The sample lists 800,000 or so clones; approximately 97% were seen once. Sequenced sample: naive CD8+ T cells sorted from blood. These receptor sequences come from a man aged 30 to 39 in good health.

The chain couples TRBV5-6 to TRBJ1-3; TRBD1 is a possible D gene (5 bases). Trimming left V 5 bases short and J 2 bases short, with 14 bases between. From germline, CDR1 is SGHDT and CDR2 YYEEEE. The CDR3 loop spans 15 amino acids. CDR3 sequence reads: CASRTREMAGNTIYF. DNA for the CDR3: TGTGCCAGCAGGACCAGGGAAATGGCTGGAAACACCATATATTTT.

The chain combines TRBV11-2 with TRBJ2-7; no reliable D call. The CDR3 covers 15 residues. V was pared by 0 bases and J by 0 bases, with 9 bases between. From germline, CDR1 is SGHAT and CDR2 FQNNGV. The CDR3 DNA follows: TGTGCCAGCAGCTTAGAGGGGTCCCCCTCCTACGAGCAGTACTTC. It is translated as CASSLEGSPSYEQYF.

The sample holds one count of this clone. The chain combines TRBV7-2 with TRBJ2-1; perhaps TRBD2 as D (6 bases). Germline CDR1 reads SGHTA; CDR2 reads FQGNSA. V was clipped by 4 bases and J by 7 bases, with 17 bases between them. The CDR3 covers 15 residues. The CDR3 spells CASSSIADLLNEQFF. CDR3 nucleotide sequence: TGTGCCAGCAGCTCCATAGCGGACCTACTGAATGAGCAGTTCTTC.

The CDR3 here is CASSPGQSTMDTQYF. CDR3 sequence (DNA): TGTGCCAGCAGCCCGGGACAGAGTACGATGGATACGCAGTATTTT. The J gene is TRBJ2-3, the V gene TRBV5-8; 7 nucleotides line up with TRBD1. The CDR3 is made up of 15 amino acids. The germline CDR1 and CDR2 sequences are SGHTS and YDEGEE. V shed 4 bases, J shed 6 bases, and the junction held 11 bases outside the gene matches.

The chain carries TRBV29-1 and TRBJ2-7; D perhaps matches TRBD2 (5 bases). This CDR3 has 13 residues. Germline CDR1 reads SQVTM; CDR2 reads ANQGSEA. The V gene lost 3 bases and the J gene lost 0 bases, with 9 bases spanning the gap. Here the CDR3 reads CSVDGSDSYEQYF. The DNA for the CDR3 is TGCAGCGTTGACGGTAGCGACTCCTACGAGCAGTACTTC.

The chain is built from TRBV7-2 and TRBJ2-3; the D call may be TRBD1 or TRBD2 (7 bases each). Germline assignment: CDR1 SGHTA and CDR2 FQGNSA. This CDR3 has 15 residues. V lost 5 bases, J lost 0 bases, and 12 bases lay in between. The CDR3 reads CASSPGGASTDTQYF. As DNA, the CDR3 is TGTGCCAGCAGCCCAGGGGGGGCTAGCACAGATACGCAGTATTTT.

The chain links TRBV4-3 to TRBJ1-4; D is unclear. This CDR3 comprises 13 residues. Per the germline V gene, CDR1 is LGHNA and CDR2 is YSLEER. Trimming pared 0 bases from V and 7 bases from J, leaving 6 bases between. DNA of the CDR3: TGCGCCAGCAGCCAAGAAGTCGTTGAAAAACTGTTTTTT. This encodes CASSQEVVEKLFF.